This TCR beta chain originates from a study of blood T cell repertoires in COVID-19. Looking at the study overall: COVID-19 samples, acute and convalescent, were from the United States, Italy and Spain. PBMCs, B-cell-depleted T cells, or T cells were the source of the cDNA or gDNA that made up the material.

CDR1 SGHTA and CDR2 FQGNSA come from the germline V gene. Trimming took 5 bases from V and 2 from J; bases not matched to a gene: 5. The CDR3 has 14 residues. Per the original methods: Estimates of nucleated cell counts were drawn from the amplification of reference gene primers. Sequencing used immunoSEQ multiplex PCR; TCRdb keeps in-frame clones, though not all of them. D and trimming were read from the DNA, whereas the V and J calls and clone size are those reported in that table. The sample includes 540,000 or so clones, 85% to 90% seen only once; the top ten take roughly 7.4%. The Seattle site enrolled patients during active infection and followed them longitudinally.

V and J are TRBV7-2 and TRBJ2-7; 8 bases align to TRBD1. Specimen: peripheral blood. This TCR derives from a woman in her forties or fifties with COVID-19, enrolled during active disease. CDR3 protein: CASSAGQGPYEQYF. The CDR3 nucleotides are TGTGCCAGCAGCGCAGGACAGGGCCCCTACGAGCAGTACTTC. Full variable domain (remainder filled in from reference TRBV7-2 and TRBJ2-7): GAGVSQSPSNKVTEKGKDVELRCDPISGHTALYWYRQSLGQGLEFLIYFQGNSAPDKSGLPSDRFSAERTGGSVSTLTIQRTQQEDSAVYLCASSAGQGPYEQYFGPGTRLTVT.